This record looks at one T cell receptor (beta chain) sequence and its context. What this receptor recognizes is not known. No much larger clone exists at a distance of one base, and base qualities are not known. The record originates from a study of OX40 agonist ivuxolimab in advanced cancers. Turning to the overall study: Ivuxolimab was a fully human IgG2 agonistic monoclonal antibody targeting the costimulatory receptor OX40 (CD134). Intravenous ivuxolimab was administered to patients every 2 weeks at six dose levels: 0.01, 0.1, 0.3, 1.5, 3 and 10 mg/kg. Among the approximately 50 dose-escalation patients, 19 had hepatocellular carcinoma, about 15 melanoma, 9 renal cell carcinoma and 9 head and neck cancer. In the dose-escalation cohort, nearly 85% of patients were male, and the mean age was 60 years with a range of roughly 20 to 80. Patients were allowed to have had prior anti-PD-1, anti-PD-L1 or anti-CTLA-4 therapy, and approximately 41% of the dose-escalation patients had previously received checkpoint inhibitors. Partial responses occurred in three dose-escalation patients, of whom one had hepatocellular carcinoma and two had cutaneous melanoma. Peripheral TCRbeta sequencing aimed to test whether ivuxolimab altered TCR sequence diversity and caused clonal T-cell expansion. The paper describes the monotherapy dose-escalation part (N of about 55 patients) of the phase I trial of ivuxolimab. Results and caveats for the whole study, not just this receptor: In the 0.1-3.0 mg/kg groups, partial responders had among the lowest normalized peripheral clonal expansion, particularly in CD8+ T cells. After ivuxolimab, expanded clones were on average more numerous among CD8+ T cells than among CD4+ T cells. Clonal expansion of both CD4+ and CD8+ blood T cells was observed from baseline to week 6 at doses 0.1 to 3.0 mg/kg. The antigen specificity of the clonally expanded peripheral T cells was not determined. Low levels of normalized T-cell clonal expansion were also seen in some patients who did not respond.

Patients with a history of autoimmune disease or receiving systemic immunosuppression were excluded from the trial. Peripheral blood for TCR sequencing was drawn from every dose cohort at baseline, at cycle 4 day 1 and at cycle 7 day 1. Samples came from an open-label, multicenter, first-in-human phase I dose-escalation trial of ivuxolimab. Adults with locally advanced or metastatic head and neck squamous cell, hepatocellular, melanoma or renal cell carcinoma were enrolled in the trial. Before TCR sequencing, CD4+ T cells and CD8+ T cells from peripheral blood were sorted into separate populations. From a lookup of the germline V gene, CDR1 and CDR2 are SGHDT and YYEEEE. Counted from cysteine to phenylalanine, this CDR3 has 12 amino acids. The DNA shown is the 36-base CDR3, in frame from base 1. V was cut back by 0 bases and J by 5 bases, leaving a gap of 3 bases between them. Genomic DNA was isolated from the sorted cells so that the TCRbeta CDR3 region could be sequenced. TCRbeta CDR3 regions were sequenced using the immunoSEQ Assay. TCRdb's version of the immuneACCESS table is confined to in-frame rearrangements and falls short of the full clone set. An unresolved V gene accounts for under half of the shortfall where checked; the remainder is of unknown origin. Within this sample are 70,000 to 95,000 clones, with about 91% of them counted one time only. 2.5% to 3% of the sample belongs to the ten largest clones.

This specimen was CD4+ or CD8+ T cells sorted from blood, taken in a trial of the OX40 agonist ivuxolimab. Rearrangement joined TRBV5-6 to TRBJ2-1, with no confidently assigned D gene. The origin of this receptor is an adult with an advanced solid tumor such as melanoma, head and neck, liver or kidney cancer. The CDR3: CASSLVDNEQFF. At the DNA level, the sequence is TGTGCCAGCAGCTTGGTTGACAATGAGCAGTTCTTC.